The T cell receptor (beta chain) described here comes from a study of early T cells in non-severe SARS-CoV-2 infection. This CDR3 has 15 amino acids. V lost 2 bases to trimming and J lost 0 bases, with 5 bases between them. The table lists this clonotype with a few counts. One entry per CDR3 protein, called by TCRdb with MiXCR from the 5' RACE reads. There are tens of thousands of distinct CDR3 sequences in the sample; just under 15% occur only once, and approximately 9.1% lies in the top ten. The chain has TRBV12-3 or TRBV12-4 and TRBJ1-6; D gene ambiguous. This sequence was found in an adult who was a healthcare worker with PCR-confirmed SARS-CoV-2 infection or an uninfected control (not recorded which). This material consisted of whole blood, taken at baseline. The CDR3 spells CASSLRSSYNSPLHF. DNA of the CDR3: TGTGCCAGCAGTTTAAGGAGCTCCTATAATTCACCCCTCCACTTT.